The clone carrying this T cell receptor (beta chain) showed up just once. The sample is drawn from a study of CD8 T cells in Susac syndrome. RNA, at about 0.45 to 1 ug, was reverse transcribed with random hexamers. Amplification of TCR beta CDR3 by immunoSEQ multiplex PCR spanned 54 Vbeta and 13 Jbeta. Using its own MiXCR run on the immunoSEQ multiplex PCR reads, TCRdb lists one record per CDR3 protein. The table has around 140,000 distinct CDR3 sequences, roughly 95% seen once. High-throughput TCR beta sequencing covered peripheral CD8+ and CD4+ T cells. The controls, all healthy donors, were matched for age and sex. The authors negatively isolated CD8+ and CD4+ T cells and FACS-enriched TEMRA cells. The CDR3 spans 14 residues. Trimming shortened V by 6 bases and J by 5 bases, and 13 bases separated the two germline ends. Germline values: CDR1 MRHNA, CDR2 SNTAGT.

V is TRBV6-4 and J is TRBJ1-4; D is possibly TRBD1 (6 bases). This TCR derives from a human donor in good health. Input material: CD4+ T cells from PBMCs. CDR3 amino acids: CASSEGQGNEKLFF. As DNA, the CDR3 is TGTGCCAGCAGCGAGGGGCAGGGGAATGAAAAACTGTTTTTT.